Shown below are 27 T cell receptor beta chains from a single sample sequenced in a study of T cell responses to AZD1222 COVID-19 vaccine (dated by TCRdb to about 2021). The library was produced with the immunoSEQ multiplex PCR assay. TCRdb's version of the immuneACCESS table is confined to in-frame rearrangements and falls short of the full clone set. An unresolved V gene accounts for under half of the shortfall where checked; the remainder is of unknown origin. This sample lists about 110,000 clones; 90% were detected once. 7.5% to 9% of the sample is taken by the ten largest. Interpreted using the paper, the time point label stands for: about 28 days (+/-7) after the second vaccine dose. The sequencing used peripheral blood, collected 28 days after the second AZD1222 dose. The source is an adult who received the AZD1222 COVID-19 vaccine.

V and J are TRBV6-5 and TRBJ1-1; tentative D call: TRBD1 (6 bases). The CDR3 length is 14 residues. Between the trimmed V and J ends, which lost 6 bases and 1 base, there was a span of 12 bases. CDR1 is MNHEY and CDR2 is SVGAGI in the germline V gene. CDR3 protein: CASRKTRGNTEAFF. In DNA form, the CDR3 reads TGTGCCAGCAGGAAAACCAGGGGGAACACTGAAGCTTTCTTT.

This chain joins TRBV3-1 (or the pseudogene TRBV3-2) and TRBJ2-7; D gene unclear. V was pared by 1 base and J by 3 bases, with 4 bases between. The CDR3 contains 12 residues. CDR1 is LGHDT and CDR2 is YNNKEL in the germline V gene (reference sequence). CDR3 nucleotide sequence: TGTGCCAGCAGCCAAGCATACTACGAGCAGTACTTC. It translates to CASSQAYYEQYF.

The gene calls are TRBV7-9 and TRBJ1-3; 10 bases map to TRBD1. Looked up from germline, CDR1 is SEHNR and CDR2 is FQNEAQ (reference sequence). After removal of 5 bases from V and 5 bases from J, the junction contained 6 bases not matched to a gene. The CDR3 extends over 15 amino acids. The CDR3 sequence: CASSPPGQGRNTIYF. The CDR3 DNA is TGTGCCAGCAGCCCTCCGGGACAGGGGAGAAACACCATATATTTT.

This rearrangement joins TRBV6-4 to TRBJ1-1; D is unresolved. V was cut by 6 bases and J by 3 bases, with 17 bases left in between. The germline gives CDR1 MRHNA, CDR2 SNTAGT. The CDR3 consists of 15 residues. The CDR3 DNA is TGTGCCAGCAGCCACCGGGGAAAGACGGACACTGAAGCTTTCTTT. Protein product: CASSHRGKTDTEAFF.

Concerning this clone itself: An end of the junction differs from the germline gene, which may be a read error. The chain links TRBV7-7 to TRBJ2-2, with TRBD2 matching 9 bases. There are 17 residues in the CDR3. The germline CDR1 and CDR2 sequences are SSHAT and FNYEAQ (reference sequence). The CDR3 reads CASSPRFSGGGTGELFF. In DNA form, the CDR3 reads TGTGCTAGCAGCCCCCGGTTTAGCGGGGGAGGGACCGGGGAGCTGTTTTTT.

This rearrangement joins TRBV7-2 to TRBJ2-5; the D gene is possibly TRBD1 (6 bases). Trimming cost V 5 bases and J 3 bases, with 22 bases left between them. The CDR3 runs to 17 residues. The V gene's germline CDR1 is SGHTA and CDR2 FQGNSA. CDR3 coding DNA: TGTGCCAGCAGCCAGCACCTCCGGGTGGGGACAAAAGAGACCCAGTACTTC. Translating gives CASSQHLRVGTKETQYF.

The chain carries TRBV4-2 and TRBJ1-2; tentatively, D is TRBD1 (5 bases). The CDR3 length is 17 residues. The germline gives CDR1 LGHNA, CDR2 YNFKEQ. Trimming took off 4 bases at V and 0 bases at J, with 18 bases between the two ends. This chain's CDR3 is CASSRSGGTDTNYGYTF. The DNA of the CDR3 is TGTGCCAGCAGCCGATCCGGCGGGACGGACACTAACTATGGCTACACCTTC.

The V gene is TRBV5-1, the J gene TRBJ1-2; D gene uncertain. The V end was cut by 5 bases, the J end by 8 bases, with 22 bases between. The length of the CDR3 is 15 residues. The V gene's germline CDR1 is SGHRS and CDR2 YFSETQ. The CDR3 region has the DNA TGCGCCAGCAGTCTGGCCCTGACCGGGGTCGGCGGCTACACCTTC. The encoded protein is CASSLALTGVGGYTF.

The genes are TRBV9 and TRBJ2-1; a weak D match, TRBD2 (6 bases). Deletions cut 4 bases from V and 1 base from J, with 15 bases between. The CDR3 consists of 16 residues. In germline, CDR1 is SGDLS, CDR2 YYNGEE. The DNA of the CDR3 is TGTGCCAGCAGCCCAATACGGGGACTGTCCTACAATGAGCAGTTCTTC. It is translated as CASSPIRGLSYNEQFF.

A remark on this clone: The limits of the CDR3 on the DNA are not certain, so only TCRdb's listed CDR3 is given. This chain uses TRBV7-9 with TRBJ1-2; TRBD1 was called by the table and not checked on the DNA. Including both end residues, the CDR3 is 13 amino acids long. Germline loops: CDR1 SEHNR, CDR2 FQNEAQ (reference sequence). The CDR3 loop reads CASSLVARGSGTF.

Only one count was recorded for this clone. The chain uses TRBV9 and TRBJ2-2; no clear D. The CDR3 is 16 residues long. V was shortened by 0 bases and J by 3 bases, with 12 bases between the two germline ends. Germline V lookup: CDR1 SGDLS, CDR2 YYNGEE. This CDR3 is CASSVGGLGYTGELFF. The CDR3 DNA follows: TGTGCCAGCAGCGTAGGAGGCCTGGGGTACACCGGGGAGCTGTTTTTT.

This clone has only a few counts. The chain joins TRBV27 to TRBJ1-4; tentatively, D is TRBD1 (6 bases). CDR3 size: 14 residues. V was trimmed by 5 bases and J by 8 bases, leaving 15 bases between them. Germline values: CDR1 MNHEY, CDR2 SMNVEV (reference sequence). The CDR3 region has the DNA TGTGCCAGCAGTAAACAGGGAATGGGGGAAAAACTGTTTTTT. It codes for CASSKQGMGEKLFF.

The V gene is TRBV20-1, the J gene TRBJ2-2; the D is unclear. Germline values: CDR1 DFQATT, CDR2 SNEGSKA (reference sequence). The CDR3 consists of 12 residues. The ends were cut back, 4 bases at V and 1 base at J, with 4 bases in the middle. CDR3 protein: CSATENTGELFF. The CDR3 nucleotides read TGCAGTGCTACTGAGAACACCGGGGAGCTGTTTTTT.

The chain uses TRBV5-4 and TRBJ1-1, with D perhaps TRBD1 (5 bases). V lost 9 bases and J 3 bases, leaving 15 bases between the germline ends. Germline loops: CDR1 SGHNT, CDR2 YYREEE (reference sequence). The CDR3 covers 13 residues. CDR3 DNA sequence: TGTGCCACCACACGTGGGGGAGACACTGAAGCTTTCTTT. It codes for CATTRGGDTEAFF.

The chain is built from TRBV3-1 (or the pseudogene TRBV3-2) and TRBJ1-5; 7 bases are a match to TRBD1. V lost 3 bases, J lost 3 bases, and 5 bases stayed unmatched. Looked up from germline, CDR1 is LGHDT and CDR2 is YNNKEL (reference sequence). The CDR3 spans 15 residues. This chain's CDR3 is CASSQDRINNQPQHF. The CDR3, as DNA: TGTGCCAGCAGCCAGGACAGGATAAACAATCAGCCCCAGCATTTT.

Regarding this clone: Relative to the germline gene, one junction end is altered; a read error may explain this. V and J are TRBV7-7 and TRBJ2-5, with 12 bases fitting TRBD2. CDR1 is SSHAT, CDR2 FNYEAQ, per germline (reference sequence). CDR3 length: 16 residues. CDR3 loop: CASSYGTSGGQETQYF. CDR3 bases: TGTGCTAGCAGCTACGGAACTAGCGGGGGGCAAGAGACCCAGTACTTC. The whole variable domain, filled in from reference TRBV7-7 and TRBJ2-5, reads GAGVSQSPRYKVTKRGQDVTLRCDPISSHATLYWYQQALGQGPEFLTYFNYEAQPDKSGLPSDRFSAERPEGSISTLTIQRTEQRDSAMYRCASSYGTSGGQETQYFGPGTRLLVL.

The chain joins TRBV14 to TRBJ2-5, with D unclear. The V end lost 0 bases, the J end lost 2 bases, and 10 bases lay between the germline ends. CDR1 and CDR2 (germline): SGHDN, FVKESK. The CDR3 consists of 15 residues. The chain's CDR3 is CASSQDRWMQETQYF. CDR3 coding DNA: TGTGCCAGCAGCCAAGATCGCTGGATGCAAGAGACCCAGTACTTC.

This rearrangement joins TRBV28 to TRBJ2-7, with D maybe TRBD1 (5 bases). CDR3 length: 15 residues. Germline V CDR1 and CDR2: MDHEN, SYDVKM. V lost 4 bases and J lost 1, with 14 bases in between. The chain's CDR3 is CASSSAPDISYEQYF. CDR3 DNA: TGTGCCAGCAGTTCCGCCCCGGACATATCCTACGAGCAGTACTTC.

The chain employs TRBV7-2 and TRBJ2-7; D is unresolved. CDR3 length: 14 amino acids. Trimming stripped 1 base from V and 1 base from J, with 8 bases between. Germline V gives CDR1 SGHTA, CDR2 FQGNSA. CDR3: CASSLVGISYEQYF. CDR3 DNA sequence: TGTGCCAGCAGCTTAGTCGGCATATCCTACGAGCAGTACTTC. Full variable domain (missing parts from reference TRBV7-2 and TRBJ2-7): GAGVSQSPSNKVTEKGKDVELRCDPISGHTALYWYRQSLGQGLEFLIYFQGNSAPDKSGLPSDRFSAERTGGSVSTLTIQRTQQEDSAVYLCASSLVGISYEQYFGPGTRLTVT.

The J gene is TRBJ1-1, the V gene TRBV29-1, with D hard to call. Trimming cost V 5 bases and J 3 bases, with 16 bases left between them. The CDR3 sequence is 14 residues long. Looked up from germline, CDR1 is SQVTM and CDR2 is ANQGSEA. The DNA for the CDR3 is TGCAGCGTTTCCCCGGGATTCATGGACACTGAAGCTTTCTTT. Encoded protein: CSVSPGFMDTEAFF.

The gene calls are TRBV6-5 and TRBJ1-1; D is ambiguous. V shed 4 bases and J shed 8 bases, with 14 bases lying between them. Germline CDR1 is MNHEY and CDR2 is SVGAGI. This CDR3 comprises 13 residues. The chain's CDR3 is CASSSPPYPEAFF. In DNA, the CDR3 is TGTGCCAGCAGTTCCCCGCCGTACCCAGAAGCTTTCTTT.

The chain recombines TRBV11-2 with TRBJ2-2; the D call may be TRBD1 or TRBD2 (6 bases each). The CDR3 contains 17 residues. Trimming took 5 bases from V and 4 from J, leaving 20 bases between them. Germline V CDR1 and CDR2: SGHAT, FQNNGV. CDR3: CASSTRGAGDLTGELFF. The CDR3 DNA follows: TGTGCCAGCAGCACCCGCGGGGCAGGGGACCTCACCGGGGAGCTGTTTTTT.

The genes are TRBV14 and TRBJ2-2; D is unclear. The germline V gene encodes CDR1 SGHDN and CDR2 FVKESK. There are 13 residues in the CDR3. Trimming removed 3 bases from V and 6 bases from J, with 8 bases in between. As DNA, the CDR3 is TGTGCCAGCAGCCATCTAGTGGCCGGGGAGCTGTTTTTT. Translated, it gives CASSHLVAGELFF.

V usage is TRBV7-2 and J usage is TRBJ2-3; the D is unclear. The V gene's germline CDR1 is SGHTA and CDR2 FQGNSA. This CDR3 comprises 16 residues. With 1 base removed from V and 2 bases from J, the gap between germline ends came to 13 bases. This CDR3 is CASSLGAGSYTDTQYF. DNA of the CDR3: TGTGCCAGCAGCTTAGGCGCTGGATCATACACAGATACGCAGTATTTT.

The chain carries TRBV7-2 and TRBJ2-2, with TRBD2 matching 9 bases. The CDR3 sequence is 16 residues long. Germline-derived CDR1 and CDR2 are SGHTA and FQGNSA. After removal of 1 base from V and 4 bases from J, the junction contained 4 bases not matched to a gene. CDR3 residues: CASSLDSGGATGELFF. The CDR3 coding sequence is TGTGCCAGCAGCTTAGATAGCGGGGGCGCCACCGGGGAGCTGTTTTTT.

J is TRBJ2-5 and V is TRBV7-2; no firm D call. CDR1 is SGHTA and CDR2 is FQGNSA in the germline V gene. V gave up 3 bases and J gave up 1 base, with 12 bases separating them. The CDR3 length is 15 residues. CDR3 sequence: CASSFSAQTQETQYF. In nucleotides, the CDR3 is TGTGCCAGCAGCTTCTCGGCACAGACCCAAGAGACCCAGTACTTC.

CDR3 nucleotide sequence: TGCGCCAGCAGACAGTCAGGGACTGAAGCTTTCTTT. It is translated as CASRQSGTEAFF. This chain connects TRBV5-1 to TRBJ1-1; tentatively, D is TRBD1 (5 bases). The CDR3 is 12 amino acids. Trimming shortened V by 5 bases and J by 5 bases, and 10 bases separated the two germline ends. Germline V CDR1 and CDR2: SGHRS, YFSETQ.